This entry lists 15 T cell receptor beta chains sequenced from one sample in a study of blood T cells in healthy people across ages. The use of a sample-barcoded 5' primer and a J-beta primer mix characterized a second PCR of 7 to 11 cycles. Each CDR3 protein gets one entry after TCRdb re-called the 5' RACE reads with MiXCR. The sample lists hundreds of thousands of distinct CDR3 sequences, around 41% seen once, with 30% in the top ten. Sequenced: blood. The receptors originated from a man older than 75 in good health.

This clonotype showed up just a few times. The DNA for the CDR3 is TGTGCCAGCAGCCAAGATATAGCGGGGGCCACGCTGAGCTCCTACGAGCAGTACTTC. Translating it yields CASSQDIAGATLSSYEQYF. The chain recombines TRBV4-2 with TRBJ2-7, with 9 bases that match TRBD2. Germline loops: CDR1 LGHNA, CDR2 YNFKEQ. The V and J ends lost 0 bases and 0 bases, in that order; junction bases with no gene match: 12. The CDR3 extends over 19 amino acids.

This clonotype occurred a few times. The V and J genes are TRBV4-3 and TRBJ2-6; D is uncertain. The length of the CDR3 is 16 residues. Deletions cut 0 bases from V and 0 bases from J, with 6 bases between. Per germline, CDR1 LGHNA and CDR2 YSLEER. CDR3 amino acids: CASSQDLGSGANVLTF. As DNA, the CDR3 is TGCGCCAGCAGCCAAGATTTGGGCTCTGGGGCCAACGTCCTGACTTTC.

Comments on this clonotype: The junction differs from germline at one of its ends, possibly a read error. This chain links TRBV7-2 with TRBJ2-3; 9 nucleotides align to TRBD2. CDR3 size: 15 residues. Per the germline V gene, CDR1 is SGHTA and CDR2 is FQGNSA. The CDR3 DNA is TGTGCCAGCAGCTTACGCGGGGGGGCCGAAGATGCGCAGTATTTT. Its translation is CASSLRGGAEDAQYF. The full variable domain, completed using reference TRBV7-2 and TRBJ2-3, is GAGVSQSPSNKVTEKGKDVELRCDPISGHTALYWYRQSLGQGLEFLIYFQGNSAPDKSGLPSDRFSAERTGGSVSTLTIQRTQQEDSAVYLCASSLRGGAEDAQYFGPGTRLTVL.

The chain has TRBV4-1 and TRBJ2-5, with TRBD2 identical over 8 bases. This CDR3 contains 16 residues. CDR1 and CDR2 from the germline V gene are MGHRA and YSYEKL. Trimming took 1 base from V and 4 from J; bases not matched to a gene: 8. The CDR3 sequence is CASSQVASGRRETQYF. CDR3 coding DNA: TGCGCCAGCAGCCAAGTCGCTAGCGGGCGGAGAGAGACCCAGTACTTC.

This clonotype has just one count. The chain carries TRBV20-1 and TRBJ1-6; 7 nucleotides line up with TRBD1. Germline lookup yields CDR1 DFQATT and CDR2 SNEGSKA (reference sequence). J was trimmed by 8 bases and V by 6 bases; bases with no gene match: 7. This CDR3 has 13 amino acids. The CDR3 reads CSATTGRDSPLHF. The CDR3 DNA reads as TGCAGTGCCACGACAGGGCGGGATTCACCCCTCCACTTT.

The chain employs TRBV5-5 and TRBJ2-3, with D hard to call. Per the germline V gene, CDR1 is SGHKS and CDR2 is YYEKEE (reference sequence). The V and J ends lost 1 base and 3 bases respectively, with 12 bases between them. CDR3 length equals 15 residues. The CDR3 DNA reads TGTGCCAGCAGCTTGCCGAGCAAAAGGACAGATACGCAGTATTTT. Protein product: CASSLPSKRTDTQYF.

The CDR3: CSVGGQGAAEAFF. The CDR3 DNA reads as TGCAGCGTTGGGGGGCAGGGAGCGGCTGAAGCTTTCTTT. The genes are TRBV29-1 and TRBJ1-1; possibly TRBD1 for D (6 bases). Trimming removed 4 bases from V and 6 bases from J, with 15 bases in between. Per germline, CDR1 SQVTM and CDR2 ANQGSEA. The CDR3 has 13 amino acids.

This clonotype was recorded a few times. This chain joins TRBV9 and TRBJ2-7, with 9 bases aligning to TRBD1. J gave up 3 bases and V 4 bases, and 8 bases lay outside the gene matches. Germline CDR1 reads SGDLS; CDR2 reads YYNGEE. The CDR3 has 15 residues. CDR3: CASSPRTGASYEQYF. In nucleotides, the CDR3 is TGTGCCAGCAGCCCTCGGACAGGGGCAAGCTACGAGCAGTACTTC.

The chain is built from TRBV14 and TRBJ1-1; tentative D call: TRBD1 (6 bases). Germline CDR1 SGHDN, CDR2 FVKESK. The CDR3 is 17 amino acids. Trimming pared 4 bases from V and 2 bases from J, leaving 20 bases between. CDR3 sequence (DNA): TGTGCCAGCAGCCCAGATCAGGACAGCATTCTAAACACTGAAGCTTTCTTT. Its translation: CASSPDQDSILNTEAFF.

As for this clonotype: One base away lies a much larger clone, so this may be a sequencing read error. The V and J genes are TRBV24-1 and TRBJ2-3; D perhaps matches TRBD1 (6 bases). The germline V gene has CDR1 KGHDR and CDR2 SFDVKD. CDR3 length: 16 residues. The CDR3 bases are TGTGCCACCAGTGATTTGGGTACAGGGATCACAGGTACGCAGTATTTT. Its translation: CATSDLGTGITGTQYF.

In this sample, this clonotype turned up a few times. The V and J genes are TRBV12-3 or TRBV12-4 and TRBJ1-2; no definite D call. The CDR3 length is 13 residues. Trimming took 4 bases from V and 8 from J, leaving 14 bases between them. The CDR3 sequence is CASSSDRTMGYTF. CDR3 coding DNA: TGTGCCAGCAGTTCGGACCGGACTATGGGCTACACCTTC.

The rearrangement uses TRBV20-1 and TRBJ2-1; D is uncertain. Germline-derived CDR1 and CDR2 are DFQATT and SNEGSKA (reference sequence). V shed 5 bases and J shed 15 bases, with 17 bases lying between them. The CDR3 totals 11 residues. DNA for the CDR3: TGCAGTGCTCGTTCGGTCCCCTCGACGTTCTTC. Encoded protein: CSARSVPSTFF.

In the case of this clonotype: A read error may be the cause here, since a much bigger clone is one base away. The CDR3 nucleotides read TGCAGTCCCCGACTAGCGGCAGATACGCGGTATTTT. Protein: CSPRLAADTRYF. The genes are TRBV20-1 and TRBJ2-3; 9 bases align to TRBD2. Germline V gives CDR1 DFQATT, CDR2 SNEGSKA (reference sequence). This CDR3 spans 12 amino acids.

This clonotype was seen many times. This chain links TRBV12-3 or TRBV12-4 with TRBJ2-7; 10 bases are a match to TRBD2. Losses at the gene ends were 2 bases for V and 5 bases for J; bases not matched to a gene: 6. CDR3 length: 15 residues. CDR3 nucleotides: TGTGCCAGCAGTTTATCTAGCGGGAGTCTCAACGAGCAGTACTTC. It specifies CASSLSSGSLNEQYF.

The sample holds a few counts of this clonotype. The chain uses TRBV7-2 and TRBJ1-5; the match to TRBD1 covers 7 bases. This CDR3 has 16 residues. CDR1 is SGHTA and CDR2 is FQGNSA in the germline V gene. With 1 base clipped from V and 5 bases from J, the junction kept 8 bases outside the gene matches. The CDR3 sequence is CASSLDGRGGYQPQHF. The CDR3 nucleotides are TGTGCCAGCAGCTTAGATGGCAGGGGGGGGTATCAGCCCCAGCATTTT.